The 7 T cell receptor beta chains below all came from one sample that was sequenced in a study of blood T cell repertoires in COVID-19. Produced via immunoSEQ multiplex PCR; TCRdb's table is partial and in-frame only. In the table there are 150,000 to 200,000 clones, 70% to 90% of which are singletons. Sample: peripheral blood. The origin of the receptors is a man aged 35-49 years with active or convalescent COVID-19.

J is TRBJ1-3 and V is TRBV2, with TRBD1 as a possible D gene (6 bases). Looked up from germline, CDR1 is SNHLY and CDR2 is FYNNEI. The ends were cut back, 4 bases at V and 0 bases at J, with 13 bases in the middle. The CDR3 is 16 residues long. Here the CDR3 DNA reads TGTGCCAGCAGTGTGGGCGGACAGAGCTCTGGAAACACCATATATTTT. Protein product: CASSVGGQSSGNTIYF.

This clone was counted a single time. The chain couples TRBV30 to TRBJ2-1, with 8 bases fitting TRBD2. The CDR3 loop spans 15 amino acids. Germline-derived CDR1 and CDR2 are GTSNPN and SVGIG (reference sequence). The V segment lost 2 bases and the J segment 3 bases; nucleotides outside the gene matches: 6. The chain's CDR3 is CAWSPGSGGYNEQFF. Here the CDR3 DNA reads TGTGCCTGGAGTCCAGGGAGCGGGGGCTACAATGAGCAGTTCTTC.

The J gene is TRBJ1-2, the V gene TRBV28; 9 bases align to TRBD1. V gave up 5 bases and J gave up 0 bases; unmatched junction bases: 10. The CDR3 contains 17 residues. Germline lookup yields CDR1 MDHEN and CDR2 SYDVKM. The CDR3 nucleotides are TGTGCCAGCAGTCCATGGGACAGGGAATCAGCTAACTATGGCTACACCTTC. Translated: CASSPWDRESANYGYTF.

On this clone itself: The junction departs from germline at one end; a sequencing error may be responsible. This chain joins TRBV6-5 and TRBJ1-3, with D possibly being TRBD1 (6 bases). The CDR3 is 14 amino acids. Germline V gene data show CDR1 as MNHEY and CDR2 as SVGAGI. DNA for the CDR3: TGTGCCAGCCTCGCAGGGGCTCCTGGAGACACCATATATTTT. Encoded protein: CASLAGAPGDTIYF.

The rearrangement joins TRBV14 to TRBJ2-7; 8 bases agree with TRBD1. CDR1 is SGHDN and CDR2 is FVKESK in the germline V gene. V was clipped by 2 bases and J by 6 bases; unmatched bases: 3. The CDR3 runs 13 residues. CDR3 residues: CASSQHRGSEQYF. CDR3 nucleotide sequence: TGTGCCAGCAGCCAACACAGGGGGAGCGAGCAGTACTTC.

This chain joins TRBV30 and TRBJ1-1, with unresolved D. V was cut by 2 bases and J by 2 bases, with 12 bases left in between. The germline gives CDR1 GTSNPN, CDR2 SVGIG (reference sequence). The CDR3 length is 14 residues. The CDR3 sequence: CAWSFGEFNTEAFF. The DNA for the CDR3 is TGTGCCTGGAGTTTCGGGGAATTTAACACTGAAGCTTTCTTT.

The chain joins TRBV11-3 to TRBJ2-1; TRBD2 might be the D (5 bases). The V end lost 5 bases, the J end lost 0 bases, and 11 bases lay between the germline ends. CDR3 length: 15 residues. The germline V gene has CDR1 SGHNT and CDR2 YENEEA. This CDR3 is CASSLPGSSYNEQFF. In nucleotides, the CDR3 is TGTGCCAGCAGCCTTCCGGGGAGCTCCTACAATGAGCAGTTCTTC.